This passage covers 27 T cell receptor beta chains from one sample sequenced in a study of blood T cell repertoires in COVID-19. Libraries were prepared by immunoSEQ multiplex PCR; TCRdb keeps only in-frame clonotypes and omits some of them. Of some 350,000 clones listed, about 87% were seen once; the top ten hold around 3%. The specimen was peripheral blood. Receptor source: a human donor in a cohort sampled during active COVID-19.

The rearrangement links TRBV3-1 (or the pseudogene TRBV3-2) to TRBJ2-1; TRBD2 agrees at 7 bases. CDR1 is LGHDT and CDR2 is YNNKEL in the germline V gene (reference sequence). Unmatched junction bases numbered 4, after V lost 3 bases and J lost 5 bases. The CDR3 consists of 14 residues. The CDR3 DNA follows: TGTGCCAGCAGCCATCTAGCGGATCACAATGAGCAGTTCTTC. Its protein product is CASSHLADHNEQFF.

This clone showed up just once. The gene calls are TRBV4-1 and TRBJ1-2; D gene ambiguous. With 1 base removed from V and 6 bases from J, the gap between germline ends came to 9 bases. The germline CDR1 and CDR2 sequences are MGHRA and YSYEKL. There are 13 residues in the CDR3. The CDR3 region is CASSQGRGDGYTF. CDR3 coding DNA: TGCGCCAGCAGCCAAGGTCGAGGCGATGGCTACACCTTC.

CDR3 sequence (DNA): TGTGCCAGCCGGGACAGATCGAACACTGAAGCTTTCTTT. Amino acid sequence: CASRDRSNTEAFF. The V call is TRBV19, the J call TRBJ1-1, with 7 nucleotides matching TRBD1. The ends lost 9 bases at V and 1 base at J; junction bases unmatched: 5. The CDR3 loop spans 13 amino acids. Germline loops: CDR1 LNHDA, CDR2 SQIVND (reference sequence).

This clone was seen once. V usage is TRBV21-1 and J usage is TRBJ2-7; the D call in the table, TRBD1, was not verified against the DNA. TRBV21-1 is described as a pseudogene. The CDR3 is 13 residues long. The CDR3 here is CASAHTPPYEQYF. The CDR3 DNA is TGTGCCAGCGCCCACACCCCGCCCTACGAGCAGTACTTC.

The genes are TRBV5-6 and TRBJ2-1; 11 positions match TRBD2. V was clipped by 4 bases and J by 4 bases; unmatched bases: 7. CDR1 SGHDT and CDR2 YYEEEE come from the germline V gene. The CDR3 totals 16 residues. This CDR3 is CASSPRTSGFYNEQFF. CDR3 DNA sequence: TGTGCCAGCAGCCCAAGGACTAGCGGGTTTTACAATGAGCAGTTCTTC.

This clone showed up just once. This sequence joins TRBV19 and TRBJ2-5, with TRBD2 matching over 7 bases. V shed 7 bases and J 1 base; nucleotides not matched to a gene: 9. The CDR3 has 15 residues. The germline V gene encodes CDR1 LNHDA and CDR2 SQIVND (reference sequence). The CDR3 is CASTAGAGRQETQYF. The CDR3 bases are TGTGCCAGTACCGCGGGAGCGGGGCGCCAAGAGACCCAGTACTTC. Filled out from reference TRBV19 and TRBJ2-5, the complete variable domain reads DGGITQSPKYLFRKEGQNVTLSCEQNLNHDAMYWYRQDPGQGLRLIYYSQIVNDFQKGDIAEGYSVSREKKESFPLTVTSAQKNPTAFYLCASTAGAGRQETQYFGPGTRLLVL.

This clone has only one observation. The gene calls are TRBV6-6 and TRBJ1-2; maybe TRBD1 (6 bases). Trimming removed 4 bases at V and 3 bases at J, with 15 bases between. Germline values: CDR1 MNHNY, CDR2 SVGAGI (reference sequence). The length of the CDR3 is 15 residues. The CDR3 protein is CASSSPTWGHYGYTF. CDR3 DNA: TGTGCCAGCAGTTCCCCTACCTGGGGGCACTATGGCTACACCTTC.

This chain joins TRBV19 and TRBJ1-4; no clear D. The germline V gene encodes CDR1 LNHDA and CDR2 SQIVND (reference sequence). Trimming stripped 5 bases from V and 0 bases from J, with 10 bases between. The CDR3 runs to 15 residues. Here the CDR3 DNA reads TGTGCCAGTAGTGCCTCCGGGACAACTAATGAAAAACTGTTTTTT. It specifies CASSASGTTNEKLFF.

Here the CDR3 DNA reads TGTGCCAGCAGCTTAGGAGGGTTCGGGGATACGCAGTATTTT. Translating gives CASSLGGFGDTQYF. V gene TRBV11-3 combines with J gene TRBJ2-3; TRBD2 might be the D (5 bases). The CDR3 has 14 amino acids. The V and J ends lost 1 base and 6 bases respectively, with 11 bases between them. Per germline, CDR1 SGHNT and CDR2 YENEEA. The whole variable domain, filled in from reference TRBV11-3 and TRBJ2-3, reads EAGVVQSPRYKIIEKKQPVAFWCNPISGHNTLYWYLQNLGQGPELLIRYENEEAVDDSQLPKDRFSAERLKGVDSTLKIQPAELGDSAVYLCASSLGGFGDTQYFGPGTRLTVL.

This chain connects TRBV27 to TRBJ2-3, with D uncertain. The ends were cut back, 8 bases at V and 6 bases at J, with 9 bases in the middle. CDR1 and CDR2 (germline): MNHEY, SMNVEV (reference sequence). The CDR3 totals 11 residues. This CDR3 is CASALRDTQYF. As DNA, the CDR3 is TGTGCCAGCGCTCTCAGGGATACGCAGTATTTT.

The V call is TRBV30, the J call TRBJ1-1; 11 positions match TRBD1. Germline assignment: CDR1 GTSNPN and CDR2 SVGIG (reference sequence). Trimming removed 4 bases from V and 6 bases from J; junction bases left unmatched: 4. The CDR3 sequence is 13 residues long. The CDR3 is CAWKGQGVPEAFF. The CDR3 bases are TGTGCCTGGAAGGGACAGGGGGTCCCTGAAGCTTTCTTT. Looking up the rest from reference TRBV30 and TRBJ1-1 gives the full variable domain: SQTIHQWPATLVQPVGSPLSLECTVEGTSNPNLYWYRQAAGRGLQLLFYSVGIGQISSEVPQNLSASRPQDRQFILSSKKLLLSDSGFYLCAWKGQGVPEAFFGQGTRLTVV.

The V call is TRBV19, the J call TRBJ1-2; 7 bases fit TRBD1. The ends lost 7 bases at V and 4 bases at J; junction bases unmatched: 9. The CDR3 has 14 amino acids. The germline V gene has CDR1 LNHDA and CDR2 SQIVND (reference sequence). CDR3 nucleotide sequence: TGTGCCAGTACCCCCGGGACAGCGGCCTATGGCTACACCTTC. Its protein product is CASTPGTAAYGYTF. Together with reference TRBV19 and TRBJ1-2, the CDR3 gives the full variable domain: DGGITQSPKYLFRKEGQNVTLSCEQNLNHDAMYWYRQDPGQGLRLIYYSQIVNDFQKGDIAEGYSVSREKKESFPLTVTSAQKNPTAFYLCASTPGTAAYGYTFGSGTRLTVV.

The chain has TRBV4-1 and TRBJ2-5, with TRBD2 matching 11 bases. The V and J ends lost 1 base and 5 bases, in that order; junction bases with no gene match: 3. CDR1 and CDR2 (germline): MGHRA, YSYEKL. CDR3 size: 15 residues. CDR3 protein: CASSQASGGLETQYF. As DNA, the CDR3 is TGCGCCAGCAGCCAAGCTAGCGGGGGGCTCGAGACCCAGTACTTC.

This clone has a single count. The chain carries TRBV5-8 and TRBJ1-4; D might be TRBD1 (6 bases). Trimming shortened V by 1 base and J by 4 bases, and 14 bases separated the two germline ends. The germline CDR1 and CDR2 sequences are SGHTS and YDEGEE. The CDR3 runs to 16 residues. The CDR3 region is CASSLFRGANNEKLFF. As DNA, the CDR3 is TGTGCCAGCAGCTTGTTTCGGGGGGCTAATAATGAAAAACTGTTTTTT.

The rearrangement links TRBV10-2 to TRBJ2-5; TRBD2 matches 7 bases. Per germline, CDR1 WSHSY and CDR2 SAAADI. V was clipped by 7 bases and J by 3 bases; unmatched bases: 8. This CDR3 is built from 14 residues. CDR3 in DNA: TGCGCCAGCAAATCCGGCGGGAGAGAAGAGACCCAGTACTTC. Protein product: CASKSGGREETQYF.

Here the CDR3 reads CASRIAGVNEQFF. The DNA for the CDR3 is TGTGCCAGCCGGATAGCGGGAGTCAATGAGCAGTTCTTC. The rearrangement links TRBV6-5 to TRBJ2-1, with 9 bases aligning to TRBD2. CDR1 is MNHEY, CDR2 SVGAGI, per germline. Losses at the gene ends were 8 bases for V and 6 bases for J; bases not matched to a gene: 5. This CDR3 has 13 amino acids.

The chain has TRBV6-5 and TRBJ2-7; 8 nucleotides match TRBD2. The germline gives CDR1 MNHEY, CDR2 SVGAGI. V lost 5 bases to trimming and J lost 3 bases; unmatched junction nucleotides: 3. The CDR3 length is 13 residues. This chain's CDR3 is CASSLTSGYEQYF. The CDR3 nucleotides read TGTGCCAGCAGTCTCACTAGCGGCTACGAGCAGTACTTC.

V gene TRBV7-9 combines with J gene TRBJ2-2; D might be TRBD2 (5 bases). This CDR3 is built from 15 residues. Germline loops: CDR1 SEHNR, CDR2 FQNEAQ (reference sequence). Trimming removed 2 bases from V and 0 bases from J, with 7 bases in between. CDR3 sequence (DNA): TGTGCCAGCAGCTTAACCGGGGCGAACACCGGGGAGCTGTTTTTT. This encodes CASSLTGANTGELFF.

A few counts support this clone. The CDR3 loop is CASSPIRRDRRNTSAATHYEQYF. CDR3 nucleotide sequence: TGTGCCAGCAGCCCTATAAGGAGGGACAGGCGGAATACTTCGGCGGCCACTCACTACGAGCAGTACTTC. This sequence joins TRBV7-8 and TRBJ2-7; 8 nucleotides align to TRBD1. Losses at the gene ends were 5 bases for V and 3 bases for J; bases not matched to a gene: 33. Germline V lookup: CDR1 SGHVS, CDR2 FQNEAQ. This CDR3 is built from 23 residues.

The chain couples TRBV5-1 to TRBJ2-3, with a possible D match to TRBD1 (7 bases). The CDR3 contains 14 residues. Germline lookup yields CDR1 SGHRS and CDR2 YFSETQ. Trimming pared 4 bases from V and 7 bases from J, leaving 16 bases between. This chain's CDR3 is CASSVGGGLNTQYF. The CDR3 coding sequence is TGCGCCAGCAGCGTCGGAGGGGGCTTGAATACGCAGTATTTT.

The chain combines TRBV6-2 or TRBV6-3 with TRBJ1-2, with 8 bases aligning to TRBD1. Per the germline V gene, CDR1 is MNHEY and CDR2 is SVGEGT. Germline trimming cut 3 bases from V and 3 bases from J; bases unmatched to any gene: 3. The CDR3 is 14 residues long. CDR3 bases: TGTGCCAGCAGTTATTCGACAGGGGACTATGGCTACACCTTC. Its translation is CASSYSTGDYGYTF.

The CDR3 sequence is CATSRDGTSGSQTQYF. CDR3 sequence (DNA): TGTGCCACCAGCAGAGACGGGACTAGCGGGAGTCAGACCCAGTACTTC. The chain has TRBV15 and TRBJ2-5, with TRBD2 identical over 14 bases. Trimming took 0 bases from V and 6 from J; bases not matched to a gene: 3. The V gene's germline CDR1 is LNHNV and CDR2 YYDKDF (reference sequence). CDR3 length: 16 residues. Together with reference TRBV15 and TRBJ2-5, the CDR3 gives the full variable domain: DAMVIQNPRYQVTQFGKPVTLSCSQTLNHNVMYWYQQKSSQAPKLLFHYYDKDFNNEADTPDNFQSRRPNTSFCFLDIRSPGLGDTAMYLCATSRDGTSGSQTQYFGPGTRLLVL.

This chain joins TRBV5-4 and TRBJ1-2; 7 bases are shared with TRBD1. CDR3 length: 15 amino acids. V shed 4 bases, J shed 6 bases, and the junction held 12 bases outside the gene matches. Germline assignment: CDR1 SGHNT and CDR2 YYREEE (reference sequence). In DNA, the CDR3 is TGTGCCAGCAGCCGAGACCTACAGGGGTTGAATGGCTACACCTTC. Its protein is CASSRDLQGLNGYTF. Supplemented by reference TRBV5-4 and TRBJ1-2, the full variable domain reads ETGVTQSPTHLIKTRGQQVTLRCSSQSGHNTVSWYQQALGQGPQFIFQYYREEENGRGNFPPRFSGLQFPNYSSELNVNALELDDSALYLCASSRDLQGLNGYTFGSGTRLTVV.

This clone appeared once. The CDR3 is CASSQVWGVGEQYF. The CDR3 DNA is TGTGCCAGCAGCCAAGTTTGGGGGGTCGGCGAGCAGTACTTC. This chain connects TRBV14 to TRBJ2-7, with D possibly TRBD2 on 6 matching bases. The ends were cut back, 1 base at V and 6 bases at J, with 13 bases in the middle. Germline CDR1 SGHDN, CDR2 FVKESK. CDR3 length equals 14 residues.

V usage is TRBV3-1 (or the pseudogene TRBV3-2) and J usage is TRBJ2-7; D may be TRBD2 (5 bases). Germline V lookup: CDR1 LGHDT, CDR2 YNNKEL (reference sequence). The CDR3 runs 13 residues. V was shortened by 4 bases and J by 5 bases, with 12 bases between the two germline ends. Here the CDR3 DNA reads TGTGCCAGCAGCCCCTTGTCGGGAAACGAGCAGTACTTC. It is translated as CASSPLSGNEQYF.

The chain joins TRBV2 to TRBJ1-1, with TRBD1 identical over 8 bases. The V and J ends lost 8 bases and 3 bases, in that order; junction bases with no gene match: 5. Germline V gene lookup returns CDR1 SNHLY and CDR2 FYNNEI. This CDR3 is built from 13 residues. CDR3 sequence (DNA): TGTGCCAGCCGGACAGGGAGGGACACTGAAGCTTTCTTT. Its translation is CASRTGRDTEAFF.

V usage is TRBV5-1 and J usage is TRBJ2-1, with TRBD1 identical over 10 bases. V lost 4 bases, J lost 7 bases, and 2 bases stayed unmatched. This CDR3 has 13 residues. Germline-derived CDR1 and CDR2 are SGHRS and YFSETQ. The CDR3 sequence: CASSAGQGNEQFF. CDR3 in DNA: TGCGCCAGCAGCGCGGGACAGGGGAATGAGCAGTTCTTC.